A selection of T cell receptor beta chains follows, all from one sample in a study of OX40 agonist ivuxolimab in advanced cancers. Profiled with immunoSEQ multiplex PCR; TCRdb holds only in-frame clones, not every one. The sample yields under 75,000 clones, roughly four fifths seen once. Sequences were derived from CD4+ or CD8+ T cells sorted from blood, sampled in a trial of the OX40 agonist ivuxolimab. All receptors come from an adult with an advanced solid tumor such as melanoma, head and neck, liver or kidney cancer. Each CDR3 is given without its conserved first and last residue. Each record gives: D gene, clone size, V gene, J gene, CDR3 protein. The D gene is left open where the match is weak. The size field is filled for only some rows; it gives once, few, many or a size class.

TRBD1,once,TRBV19,TRBJ1-2,ASSLQGAGGYT
TRBD1,.,TRBV29-1,TRBJ2-7,SVRQGTSYEQY
.,.,TRBV19,TRBJ1-3,ASSQEDGNTIY
.,few,TRBV6-1,TRBJ1-3,ASRGSGNTIY
.,.,TRBV29-1,TRBJ2-6,SVGSAGGGANVLT
.,few,TRBV19,TRBJ1-5,ASSKTRGIQPQH
.,.,TRBV2,TRBJ1-2,ASSATGYLPNYGYT
.,.,TRBV27,TRBJ2-7,ASKRKGSYYEQY
TRBD2,once,TRBV19,TRBJ2-7,ASRASGESYEQY
TRBD1,.,TRBV6-5,TRBJ2-7,ASGTGGFEQY
.,.,TRBV19,TRBJ1-1,ASSIGLSTEAF
TRBD2,.,TRBV5-4,TRBJ2-7,ASSIGLVSFEQY
TRBD1,.,TRBV18,TRBJ2-4,ASSPDRAQGNIQY
.,.,TRBV6-1,TRBJ1-1,ASSERVVNTEAF
TRBD1,.,TRBV18,TRBJ1-1,ASSPRQGGTEAF
.,.,TRBV7-3,TRBJ1-2,ASSLVVANYGYT
.,.,TRBV18,TRBJ1-5,ASSPSGAGSDQPQH
.,many,TRBV4-1,TRBJ1-1,ASSQRTVNTEAF
.,.,TRBV28,TRBJ1-2,ASSLTTTYGYT
TRBD2,.,TRBV5-1,TRBJ2-1,ASSLASGGHNEQF
.,.,TRBV18,TRBJ1-2,ASSPGRVFTRGDYGYT
.,.,TRBV30,TRBJ1-2,AWSWGGANYGYT
.,.,TRBV18,TRBJ2-3,ASSRGEDTQY
TRBD1,.,TRBV18,TRBJ1-6,ASSPPGQNSPLH
.,.,TRBV5-5,TRBJ1-1,ASSLRQVVNTEAF
.,.,TRBV5-1,TRBJ2-5,ASSLVSSEETQY
.,.,TRBV11-2,TRBJ2-1,ASSLERLAYNEQF
TRBD2,once,TRBV11-2,TRBJ2-3,ASSLTGGTTDTQY
.,.,TRBV6-4,TRBJ2-5,ASSGFREKEAQY
TRBD1,.,TRBV5-1,.,ASSLGTGRYEQY
.,.,TRBV5-1,TRBJ2-5,ASSLEAGLETQY
.,.,TRBV29-1,TRBJ2-5,SVAGGGARETQY
.,.,TRBV10-3,TRBJ2-3,AIGRGGNRDTQY
.,.,TRBV9,TRBJ1-1,ASSVGGERTEAF
.,.,TRBV11-1,TRBJ2-2,ASSLRPNTGELF
.,few,TRBV19,TRBJ1-6,ASEKSSSYNSPLH
TRBD1,.,TRBV19,TRBJ2-7,ASPSPHRGLGEQY
.,.,TRBV5-8,TRBJ1-4,ASSPRGQLNEKLF
.,once,TRBV7-6,TRBJ1-1,ASSSNQGTTEAF
.,.,TRBV30,TRBJ1-6,AWSVQWGHYNSPLH
TRBD1,.,TRBV19,TRBJ1-3,ASRGKPGQGIRSGNTIY
.,.,TRBV5-1,TRBJ1-6,ASGWGDFNSPLH
TRBD2,few,TRBV5-8,TRBJ2-1,AGGRGQDEQF
TRBD2,once,TRBV6-1,TRBJ2-4,ASGLAGNKNIQY
.,.,TRBV18,TRBJ2-7,ASSPQTAYEQY
.,.,TRBV6-1,TRBJ1-6,ASSSRVRSPLH
.,once,TRBV2,TRBJ1-1,ASFSSRGANTEAF
.,.,TRBV5-1,TRBJ1-4,ASSLYREKLF
.,.,TRBV7-8,TRBJ1-3,ASSFGGTGNTIY